The 26 T cell receptor beta chains reported below all come from one sample, sequenced in a study of blood T cell repertoires in COVID-19 (TCRdb year 2020). Preparation of the library involved the immunoSEQ multiplex PCR assay. Not all clones reach the TCRdb copy of this immuneACCESS table, which keeps in-frame sequences only. Checked studies attribute under half of the gap to unresolved V genes and leave the rest unexplained. For this sample there are fewer than 200,000 clones; around 80% appear just once. 3.5% to 4% of the sample rests with the top ten. The specimen was PBMCs or T cells enriched from blood (not recorded which). These receptors all come from a woman in her forties or fifties in a cohort exposed to, infected with or recovered from COVID-19 (not recorded which).

The gene calls are TRBV9 and TRBJ1-1; D unresolved. Germline V CDR1 and CDR2: SGDLS, YYNGEE. V was cut by 3 bases and J by 5 bases, with 14 bases left in between. The CDR3 consists of 14 residues. The DNA for the CDR3 is TGTGCCAGCAGCGGGGCTCCGGGAGGAACTGAAGCTTTCTTT. Translated: CASSGAPGGTEAFF.

This clone was seen only a few times. The chain has TRBV5-4 and TRBJ2-2; D gene uncertain. The germline CDR1 and CDR2 sequences are SGHNT and YYREEE (reference sequence). V gave up 5 bases and J gave up 1 base, with 6 bases separating them. The CDR3 runs 13 residues. CDR3 bases: TGTGCCAGCAGAGTACAGAACACCGGGGAGCTGTTTTTT. Protein: CASRVQNTGELFF.

The rearrangement joins TRBV9 to TRBJ2-3; 10 nucleotides match TRBD2. Unmatched junction bases numbered 5, after V lost 4 bases and J lost 0 bases. The length of the CDR3 is 16 residues. The germline V gene encodes CDR1 SGDLS and CDR2 YYNGEE. This CDR3 is CASSTGLAVSTDTQYF. In DNA, the CDR3 is TGTGCCAGCAGCACTGGACTAGCGGTGAGCACAGATACGCAGTATTTT.

This chain joins TRBV27 and TRBJ2-3; TRBD2 matches 11 bases. From germline, CDR1 is MNHEY and CDR2 SMNVEV (reference sequence). The CDR3 totals 14 residues. J lost 5 bases, V lost 6 bases, and 4 bases had no gene match. DNA of the CDR3: TGTGCCAGCAGACTAGCGGGAGTGGTAGATACGCAGTATTTT. Its protein is CASRLAGVVDTQYF.

This clone has a handful of counts. This chain joins TRBV6-2 or TRBV6-3 and TRBJ2-5; perhaps TRBD2 as D (6 bases). Trimming took off 4 bases at V and 5 bases at J, with 14 bases between the two ends. This CDR3 spans 14 amino acids. Per the germline V gene, CDR1 is MNHEY and CDR2 is SVGEGT. The CDR3 region has the DNA TGTGCCAGCAGTTTTTCCTTGGAGGGGGAGACCCAGTACTTC. It yields the protein CASSFSLEGETQYF.

The chain combines TRBV6-5 with TRBJ2-1; 7 nucleotides agree with TRBD1. The CDR3 consists of 14 residues. The V gene's germline CDR1 is MNHEY and CDR2 SVGAGI. V was pared by 7 bases and J by 5 bases, with 8 bases of the junction left unmatched. CDR3 nucleotide sequence: TGTGCCAGCAAACTTGAGGGGGCCCACAATGAGCAGTTCTTC. Translating it yields CASKLEGAHNEQFF.

This chain uses TRBV7-8 with TRBJ2-1; 10 nucleotides line up with TRBD1. V dropped 1 base and J dropped 8; count of bases not matched to a gene: 8. Germline CDR1 and CDR2: SGHVS and FQNEAQ. CDR3 length equals 16 residues. The CDR3 DNA sequence: TGTGCCAGCAGCTTAGATGTGGGACAGGGGACTGATGAGCAGTTCTTC. It translates to CASSLDVGQGTDEQFF.

The chain joins TRBV5-8 to TRBJ2-5; 8 positions match TRBD2. This CDR3 contains 16 residues. The germline gives CDR1 SGHTS, CDR2 YDEGEE. The J segment lost 3 bases and the V segment lost 0 bases, leaving 7 bases of the junction unmatched. DNA of the CDR3: TGTGCCAGCAGCTTGGGAACGGGAGGGCCAAAAGAGACCCAGTACTTC. Translation gives CASSLGTGGPKETQYF.

The V and J genes are TRBV24-1 and TRBJ1-4; a weak D match, TRBD1 (5 bases). This CDR3 has 15 residues. Germline V gene data show CDR1 as KGHDR and CDR2 as SFDVKD. Trimming left V 2 bases short and J 7 bases short, with 13 bases between. CDR3 sequence (DNA): TGTGCCACCAGTGATTCAAGGGGAAGTGGTGAAAAACTGTTTTTT. Translation gives CATSDSRGSGEKLFF.

In this sample, this clone turned up once. The chain links TRBV7-2 to TRBJ2-4; D unresolved. CDR3 length: 15 amino acids. V lost 6 bases to trimming and J lost 8 bases, with 20 bases between them. Germline CDR1 reads SGHTA; CDR2 reads FQGNSA. DNA for the CDR3: TGTGCCAGCAGTTCCCAACCCGTGTTGGGCGACATTCAGTACTTC. It translates to CASSSQPVLGDIQYF.

The chain couples TRBV18 to TRBJ1-5; D remains unclear. The ends were cut back, 5 bases at V and 7 bases at J, with 9 bases in the middle. This CDR3 region has 12 residues. The germline V gene encodes CDR1 KGHSH and CDR2 LQKENI. CDR3 sequence (DNA): TGTGCCAGCTCAGAGGCTTTACAGCCCCAGCATTTT. Translated, it gives CASSEALQPQHF.

The chain uses TRBV28 and TRBJ2-7; possibly TRBD1 for D (6 bases). V was clipped by 2 bases and J by 7 bases, with 12 bases between them. Germline values: CDR1 MDHEN, CDR2 SYDVKM. The length of the CDR3 is 13 residues. DNA of the CDR3: TGTGCCAGCAGTTTACCAGAGAGGGGGGAGCAGTACTTC. Translating it yields CASSLPERGEQYF.

Remarks on this clone: One junction end does not reproduce the germline sequence, and a read error may be involved. The chain combines TRBV5-4 with TRBJ1-1, with 8 bases that match TRBD1. CDR1 and CDR2 (germline): SGHNT, YYREEE (reference sequence). This CDR3 spans 13 amino acids. The CDR3 loop is CASTLEGTGGAFF. The CDR3 DNA follows: TGTGCCAGCACCTTGGAGGGCACAGGGGGAGCTTTCTTT.

The V and J genes are TRBV21-1 and TRBJ1-5; the table's D call, TRBD1, has no DNA check behind it. TRBV21-1 is a listed pseudogene. The CDR3 has 14 residues. The CDR3: CASSDRGGNQPQHF. CDR3 nucleotides: TGTGCCAGCAGTGACAGGGGTGGCAATCAGCCCCAGCATTTT.

The genes are TRBV2 and TRBJ1-1; D is possibly TRBD1 (5 bases). The CDR3 contains 13 residues. The V end lost 2 bases, the J end lost 4 bases, and 8 bases lay between the germline ends. Germline-derived CDR1 and CDR2 are SNHLY and FYNNEI. The CDR3 bases are TGTGCCAGCAGTGAAACGGGGGTCACTGAAGCTTTCTTT. This codes for CASSETGVTEAFF.

V usage is TRBV24-1 and J usage is TRBJ2-2; 8 nucleotides agree with TRBD1. Looked up from germline, CDR1 is KGHDR and CDR2 is SFDVKD. The CDR3 loop spans 15 amino acids. The J segment lost 6 bases and the V segment lost 3 bases, leaving 5 bases of the junction unmatched. CDR3 in DNA: TGTGCCACCAGTGATGCGACAGGGGAATCCGGGGAGCTGTTTTTT. This translates into CATSDATGESGELFF.

V gene TRBV19 combines with J gene TRBJ1-6, with 8 bases aligning to TRBD1. The germline CDR1 and CDR2 sequences are LNHDA and SQIVND (reference sequence). CDR3 size: 15 residues. The V segment lost 6 bases and the J segment 7 bases; nucleotides outside the gene matches: 8. In DNA form, the CDR3 reads TGTGCCAGTAGCGACAGGGGAACTAAGAATTCACCCCTCCACTTT. Its protein product is CASSDRGTKNSPLHF.

This chain connects TRBV4-1 to TRBJ2-7; D gene ambiguous. Deletions cut 1 base from V and 2 bases from J, with 12 bases between. CDR1 is MGHRA, CDR2 YSYEKL, per germline. The CDR3 covers 15 residues. The CDR3: CASSQGRSAAYEQYF. CDR3 nucleotide sequence: TGCGCCAGCAGCCAAGGGAGATCAGCCGCCTACGAGCAGTACTTC.

The J gene is TRBJ2-4, the V gene TRBV5-8; D is possibly TRBD2 (5 bases). V lost 1 base and J lost 8, with 10 bases in between. This CDR3 comprises 13 residues. CDR1 and CDR2 (germline): SGHTS, YDEGEE. DNA of the CDR3: TGTGCCAGCAGCTTGATCGTGGAGGACATTCAGTACTTC. The encoded protein is CASSLIVEDIQYF.

The V gene is TRBV9, the J gene TRBJ2-2; possibly TRBD2 for D (5 bases). V lost 0 bases, J lost 6 bases, and 12 bases lay in between. CDR1 is SGDLS and CDR2 is YYNGEE in the germline V gene. The CDR3 has 15 amino acids. CDR3 bases: TGTGCCAGCAGCGTAGGCCGGGGAAGAGCCGGGGAGCTGTTTTTT. Translated: CASSVGRGRAGELFF.

DNA for the CDR3: TGTGCCAGCTCACCACGACTCCCCCACGGATACGAGCAGTACTTC. It yields the protein CASSPRLPHGYEQYF. The chain uses TRBV18 and TRBJ2-7; no clear D gene. Trimming stripped 1 base from V and 4 bases from J, with 14 bases between. CDR3 length: 15 residues. CDR1 is KGHSH, CDR2 LQKENI, per germline.

The chain employs TRBV4-3 and TRBJ1-2, with 7 bases that match TRBD1. V lost 3 bases, J lost 4 bases, and 8 bases stayed unmatched. Germline V gene sequence: CDR1 LGHNA, CDR2 YSLEER. The CDR3 loop spans 15 amino acids. CDR3 sequence reads: CASSHPGQPLYGYTF. CDR3 in DNA: TGCGCCAGCAGCCATCCGGGACAGCCCCTCTATGGCTACACCTTC.

The chain joins TRBV6-1 to TRBJ2-3, with a tentative D call TRBD1 (6 bases). Looked up from germline, CDR1 is MNHNS and CDR2 is SASEGT. The length of the CDR3 is 20 residues. Trimming stripped 1 base from V and 0 bases from J, with 23 bases between. The CDR3 loop is CASSEELLVLGQPSTDTQYF. For the CDR3, the DNA is TGTGCCAGCAGTGAAGAACTTCTAGTATTAGGACAGCCTAGCACAGATACGCAGTATTTT.

The chain has TRBV29-1 and TRBJ1-2, with 9 bases identical to TRBD1. The trim removed 5 bases at V and 3 bases at J, leaving 4 bases unmatched. The germline V gene encodes CDR1 SQVTM and CDR2 ANQGSEA. This CDR3 is 13 amino acids long. For the CDR3, the DNA is TGCAGCGTTTACAGGGGGCCGGACTATGGCTACACCTTC. This codes for CSVYRGPDYGYTF.

This chain uses TRBV10-3 with TRBJ1-1; 9 bases are shared with TRBD1. Germline loops: CDR1 ENHRY, CDR2 SYGVKD. Losses at the gene ends were 8 bases for V and 10 bases for J; bases not matched to a gene: 11. The CDR3 extends over 13 amino acids. The CDR3 here is CAISGTGGSGAFF. The DNA for the CDR3 is TGTGCCATCTCGGGTACAGGGGGCTCGGGAGCTTTCTTT.

The chain couples TRBV4-1 to TRBJ2-3, with D possibly TRBD2 on 5 matching bases. Trimming left V 1 base short and J 0 bases short, with 14 bases between. CDR1 is MGHRA and CDR2 is YSYEKL in the germline V gene. This CDR3 spans 17 amino acids. CDR3 in amino acids: CASSQGTAGASTDTQYF. CDR3 in DNA: TGCGCCAGCAGCCAAGGTACGGCGGGTGCTAGCACAGATACGCAGTATTTT.